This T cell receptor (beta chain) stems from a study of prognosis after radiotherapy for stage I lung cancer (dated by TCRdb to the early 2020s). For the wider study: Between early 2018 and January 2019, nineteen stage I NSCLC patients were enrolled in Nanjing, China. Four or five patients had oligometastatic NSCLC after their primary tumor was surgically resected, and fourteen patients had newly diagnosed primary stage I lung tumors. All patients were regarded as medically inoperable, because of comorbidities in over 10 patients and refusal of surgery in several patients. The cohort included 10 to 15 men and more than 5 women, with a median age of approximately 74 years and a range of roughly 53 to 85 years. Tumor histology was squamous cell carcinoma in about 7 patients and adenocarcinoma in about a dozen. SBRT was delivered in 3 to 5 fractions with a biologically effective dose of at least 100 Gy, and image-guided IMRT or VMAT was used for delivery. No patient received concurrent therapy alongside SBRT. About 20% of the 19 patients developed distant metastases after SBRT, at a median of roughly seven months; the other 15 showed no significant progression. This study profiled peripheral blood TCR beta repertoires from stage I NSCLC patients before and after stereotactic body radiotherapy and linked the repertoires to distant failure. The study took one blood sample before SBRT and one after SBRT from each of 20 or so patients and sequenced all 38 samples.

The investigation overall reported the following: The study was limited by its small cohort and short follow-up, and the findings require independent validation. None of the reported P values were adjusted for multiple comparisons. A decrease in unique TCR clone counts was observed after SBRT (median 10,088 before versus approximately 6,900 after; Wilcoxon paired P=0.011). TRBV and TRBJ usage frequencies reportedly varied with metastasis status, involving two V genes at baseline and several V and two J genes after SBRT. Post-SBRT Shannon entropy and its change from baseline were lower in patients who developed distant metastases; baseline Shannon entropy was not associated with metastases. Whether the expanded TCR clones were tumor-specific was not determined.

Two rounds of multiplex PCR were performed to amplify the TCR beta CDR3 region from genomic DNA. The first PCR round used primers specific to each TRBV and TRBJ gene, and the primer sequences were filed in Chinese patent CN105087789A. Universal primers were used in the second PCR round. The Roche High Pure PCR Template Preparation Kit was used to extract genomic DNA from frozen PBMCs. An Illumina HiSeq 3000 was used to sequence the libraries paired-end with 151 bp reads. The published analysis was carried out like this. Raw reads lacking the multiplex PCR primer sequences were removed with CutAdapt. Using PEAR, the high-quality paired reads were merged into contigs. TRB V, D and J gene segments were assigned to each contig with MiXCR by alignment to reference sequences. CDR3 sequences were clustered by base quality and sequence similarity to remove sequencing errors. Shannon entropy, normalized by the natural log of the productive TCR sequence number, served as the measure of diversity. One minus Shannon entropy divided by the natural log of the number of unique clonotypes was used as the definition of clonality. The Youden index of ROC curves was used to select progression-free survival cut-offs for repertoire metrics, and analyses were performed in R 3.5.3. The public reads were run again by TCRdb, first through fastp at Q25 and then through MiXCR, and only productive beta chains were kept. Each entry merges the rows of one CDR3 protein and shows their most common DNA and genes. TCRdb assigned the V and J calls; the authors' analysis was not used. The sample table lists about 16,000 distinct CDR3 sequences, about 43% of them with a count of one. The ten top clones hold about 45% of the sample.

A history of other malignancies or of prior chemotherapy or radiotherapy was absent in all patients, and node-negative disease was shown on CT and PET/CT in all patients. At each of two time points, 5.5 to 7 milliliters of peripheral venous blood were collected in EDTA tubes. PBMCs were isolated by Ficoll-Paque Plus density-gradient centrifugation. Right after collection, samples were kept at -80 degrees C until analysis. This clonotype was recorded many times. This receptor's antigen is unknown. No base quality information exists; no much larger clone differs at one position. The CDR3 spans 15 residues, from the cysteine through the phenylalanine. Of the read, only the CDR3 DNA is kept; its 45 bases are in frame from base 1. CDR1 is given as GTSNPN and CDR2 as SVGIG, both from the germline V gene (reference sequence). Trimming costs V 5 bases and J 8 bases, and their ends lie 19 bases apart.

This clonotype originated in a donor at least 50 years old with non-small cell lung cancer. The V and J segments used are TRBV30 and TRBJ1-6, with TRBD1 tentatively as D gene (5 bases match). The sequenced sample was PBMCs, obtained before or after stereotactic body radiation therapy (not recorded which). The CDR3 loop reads CAWGLNRDSDSPLHF. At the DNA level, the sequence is TGTGCCTGGGGATTGAACCGGGACTCAGATTCACCCCTCCACTTT.